The source of this T cell receptor (beta chain) is a study of breast tumors, draining lymph nodes, adjacent tissues. TCRdb reprocessed the multiplex PCR reads with MiXCR, giving one entry per CDR3 protein. The sample includes 150,000 to 200,000 distinct CDR3 sequences, around 33% of them seen just once. The lymph nodes were axillary draining lymph nodes from breast cancer patients. The CDR3 runs to 15 residues. V lost 3 bases and J lost 5; bases outside the gene matches: 3. The V gene's germline CDR1 is LGHNA and CDR2 YSLEER. This clonotype was detected ten times or more. The antigen remains undetermined. Findings and caveats of the study: Tumors had less TCR diversity than lymph nodes, more than nontumor tissue. That most tumor T cells come from lymph nodes remained unproven. Findings are consistent with lymph node origin and intratumoral expansion of most tumor T cells. Luminal-like breast cancer showed significantly greater tumor-nontumor repertoire similarity than basal-like breast cancer did.

This clonotype was obtained from a female donor with breast cancer. Some clones in this sample may be carry-over from other donors' samples. The gene calls are TRBV4-3 and TRBJ2-1; 11 nucleotides match TRBD2. The sequenced sample was axillary lymph node tissue. The CDR3 region has the DNA TGCGCCAGCAGCCACGGACTAGCGGGTAACAATGAGCAGTTCTTC. The encoded protein is CASSHGLAGNNEQFF.